This note documents a single T cell receptor beta chain sequence. The antigen is unknown. Purity (above 95%) was reached by all sorted populations. The data belong to a study of beta chain features in type 1 diabetes. Study-wide background: Across all samples, around 98 million sorted cells were examined. Study results and caveats: Reduced insertions and increased deletions marked VDJ junctions in type 1 diabetes patients. All four CD4+ subsets of Type 1 diabetes patients contained TCRB CDR3s that were moderately but significantly shorter.

Isolated RNA was reverse transcribed in full, so expressed TCRB transcripts were sequenced. Here immunoSEQ multiplex PCR was the method, and the copy in TCRdb shows in-frame clones only, minus some. The sample has 600,000 to 700,000 clones, around 11% seen once. CDR1 is ENHRY, CDR2 SYGVKD, per germline. The length of the CDR3 is 18 residues. The source of this sequence is a man aged 30 to 39 with type 1 diabetes. The chain employs TRBV10-3 and TRBJ2-3; 10 bases align to TRBD1. Material: naive CD4+ T cells from blood. The CDR3, as DNA: TGTGTCTCCTCCCCGGCGGGACAGGGGATCCGGATGGCAGATACGCAGTATTTT. Translating it yields CVSSPAGQGIRMADTQYF.